The next 7 T cell receptor beta chains were all read from a single sample in a study of shared clonotypes between healthy human individuals. TCRdb keeps only in-frame clones here, not all; method: immunoSEQ multiplex PCR. The repertoire consists of some 1 million clones, with around four fifths occurring once and the leading ten covering 1.4% to 1.5%. Sequenced input: memory CD4+ T cells sorted from blood. Subset meaning: CD45RA-negative fraction. These receptors originate from a man younger than 35 in good health.

V usage is TRBV7-9 and J usage is TRBJ1-1; TRBD1 matches 8 bases. Per the germline V gene, CDR1 is SEHNR and CDR2 is FQNEAQ (reference sequence). With V trimmed by 3 bases and J by 0 bases, 6 bases remained unmatched. The CDR3 has 16 residues. The CDR3 region is CASSLDREWVNTEAFF. CDR3 bases: TGTGCCAGCAGCTTGGACAGGGAGTGGGTGAACACTGAAGCTTTCTTT.

In this sample, this clone turned up many times. The chain combines TRBV5-4 with TRBJ1-2; D not resolved. Germline V gene lookup returns CDR1 SGHNT and CDR2 YYREEE (reference sequence). V lost 3 bases and J lost 7, with 13 bases in between. This CDR3 spans 13 amino acids. The CDR3 DNA sequence: TGTGCCAGCAGCTCAAGATCTAGTCGTGGCTACACCTTC. This codes for CASSSRSSRGYTF. The whole variable domain, filled in from reference TRBV5-4 and TRBJ1-2, reads ETGVTQSPTHLIKTRGQQVTLRCSSQSGHNTVSWYQQALGQGPQFIFQYYREEENGRGNFPPRFSGLQFPNYSSELNVNALELDDSALYLCASSSRSSRGYTFGSGTRLTVV.

The chain combines TRBV11-1 with TRBJ1-6; the D is unclear. Per the germline V gene, CDR1 is SGHAT and CDR2 is FQDESV (reference sequence). This CDR3 has 16 residues. V was cut by 3 bases and J by 8 bases, with 17 bases left in between. CDR3 in DNA: TGTGCCAGCAGCTTCTCCCAGGCGCGGGCGGATTCACCCCTCCACTTT. Translation: CASSFSQARADSPLHF.

This chain links TRBV5-8 with TRBJ2-7; 7 bases are shared with TRBD1. The CDR3 totals 12 residues. CDR1 is SGHTS, CDR2 YDEGEE, per germline. The V gene end was trimmed by 2 bases and the J gene end by 5 bases; junction bases not matched to a gene: 1. The CDR3 here is CASSFTGDEQYF. The CDR3 region has the DNA TGTGCCAGCAGCTTCACAGGGGACGAGCAGTACTTC.

For this clone: In the same sample, other DNA sequences code for this CDR3. The chain combines TRBV30 with TRBJ1-1; perhaps TRBD1 as D (5 bases). Germline CDR1 and CDR2: GTSNPN and SVGIG (reference sequence). CDR3 size: 12 residues. In nucleotides, the CDR3 is TGTGCTTGGCACCCCTACGGGGGTATGGTCTTCTTT. It yields the protein CAWHPYGGMVFF.

This clone was seen only once. This chain connects TRBV5-4 to TRBJ2-1, with D possibly TRBD2 on 6 matching bases. CDR3 length: 15 residues. V was pared by 3 bases and J by 4 bases, with 14 bases between. CDR1 and CDR2 (germline): SGHNT, YYREEE (reference sequence). The CDR3 bases are TGTGCCAGCAGCTGGGGGGACTCCAGATACAATGAGCAGTTCTTC. It codes for CASSWGDSRYNEQFF.

As concerns this clone: The junction and the germline gene differ at one end; a read error may be behind it. The V call is TRBV19, the J call TRBJ1-5; a weak D match, TRBD1 (6 bases). CDR1 and CDR2 (germline): LNHDA, SQIVND (reference sequence). This CDR3 contains 14 residues. The DNA for the CDR3 is TGTGCCAGTAGTCCCGACAGGAGCAATCAGCCCCAGCGTTTT. It translates to CASSPDRSNQPQRF.